This passage covers 29 T cell receptor beta chains from one sample sequenced in a study of cytomegalovirus exposure and HLA in healthy donors. Vbeta (60) and Jbeta (13) primers were used in the PCR. Produced via immunoSEQ multiplex PCR; TCRdb's table is partial and in-frame only. Of around 85,000 clones in the sample, 75% to 85% are singletons; the top ten hold roughly 32%. Material: PBMCs. The receptors originated from a man aged 45-65 years in good health and CMV-seropositive.

The V call is TRBV7-9, the J call TRBJ2-3; TRBD1 might be the D (6 bases). V gave up 5 bases and J gave up 2 bases, with 14 bases separating them. Germline loops: CDR1 SEHNR, CDR2 FQNEAQ (reference sequence). The CDR3 covers 15 residues. The CDR3 is CASSLGYRDTDTQYF. The CDR3, as DNA: TGTGCCAGCAGCCTCGGGTACAGGGACACAGATACGCAGTATTTT. Based on the CDR3 plus reference TRBV7-9 and TRBJ2-3, the full variable domain is DTGVSQNPRHKITKRGQNVTFRCDPISEHNRLYWYRQTLGQGPEFLTYFQNEAQLEKSRLLSDRFSAERPKGSFSTLEIQRTEQGDSAMYLCASSLGYRDTDTQYFGPGTRLTVL.

The chain employs TRBV19 and TRBJ2-7; no definite D call. Per germline, CDR1 LNHDA and CDR2 SQIVND (reference sequence). The CDR3 totals 16 residues. V dropped 6 bases and J dropped 3 bases, with 21 bases sitting between them. CDR3 coding DNA: TGTGCCAGTAGGCAGGTCAAGCCAGAAGTAATCTACGAGCAGTACTTC. It is translated as CASRQVKPEVIYEQYF.

The J gene is TRBJ2-7, the V gene TRBV30; 7 bases match TRBD1. The CDR3 is made up of 17 amino acids. J gave up 0 bases and V 3 bases, and 14 bases lay outside the gene matches. The germline CDR1 and CDR2 sequences are GTSNPN and SVGIG (reference sequence). This CDR3 is CAWRGTSVTGSSYEQYF. CDR3 coding DNA: TGTGCCTGGAGAGGGACATCGGTGACAGGGAGCTCCTACGAGCAGTACTTC.

This chain links TRBV5-8 with TRBJ2-7, with D maybe TRBD1 (5 bases). Germline V gene lookup returns CDR1 SGHTS and CDR2 YDEGEE. Trimming pared 1 base from V and 4 bases from J, leaving 21 bases between. There are 17 residues in the CDR3. CDR3 protein: CASSLFVWGQVAYEQYF. The CDR3 DNA is TGTGCCAGCAGCTTGTTCGTGTGGGGCCAGGTAGCTTACGAGCAGTACTTC.

The chain couples TRBV15 to TRBJ1-1, with 9 positions matching TRBD1. The trim removed 4 bases at V and 6 bases at J, leaving 9 bases unmatched. Looked up from germline, CDR1 is LNHNV and CDR2 is YYDKDF (reference sequence). The CDR3 extends over 15 amino acids. CDR3 bases: TGTGCCACCAGCACCCGGGACAGGGATTTCGCTGAAGCTTTCTTT. Translation gives CATSTRDRDFAEAFF.

In this sample, this clone turned up a few times. The gene calls are TRBV6-1 and TRBJ1-1; D may be TRBD1 (6 bases). V was pared by 4 bases and J by 5 bases, with 14 bases between. Germline assignment: CDR1 MNHNS and CDR2 SASEGT. This CDR3 comprises 14 residues. The DNA for the CDR3 is TGTGCCAGCAGTGGTCCGGGGGGGCGTACTGAAGCTTTCTTT. Translation gives CASSGPGGRTEAFF.

The chain joins TRBV25-1 to TRBJ2-3; 8 bases match TRBD2. This CDR3 comprises 15 residues. Germline V gives CDR1 MGHDK, CDR2 SYGVNS. The V and J ends lost 3 bases and 7 bases, in that order; junction bases with no gene match: 9. The CDR3 here is CASSEPGLESHTQYF. The CDR3 DNA is TGTGCCAGCAGTGAGCCGGGACTAGAAAGCCATACGCAGTATTTT. Full variable domain (missing parts from reference TRBV25-1 and TRBJ2-3): EADIYQTPRYLVIGTGKKITLECSQTMGHDKMYWYQQDPGMELHLIHYSYGVNSTEKGDLSSESTVSRIRTEHFPLTLESARPSHTSQYLCASSEPGLESHTQYFGPGTRLTVL.

V usage is TRBV19 and J usage is TRBJ2-3, with 7 bases matching TRBD2. The CDR3 is made up of 15 amino acids. From germline, CDR1 is LNHDA and CDR2 SQIVND (reference sequence). V trimming: 7 bases; J trimming: 0 bases; junction bases outside the gene matches: 7. CDR3 in amino acids: CASTEAGVSTDTQYF. The CDR3 DNA is TGTGCCAGTACTGAGGCGGGAGTTAGCACAGATACGCAGTATTTT. The whole variable domain, remainder taken from reference TRBV19 and TRBJ2-3, is DGGITQSPKYLFRKEGQNVTLSCEQNLNHDAMYWYRQDPGQGLRLIYYSQIVNDFQKGDIAEGYSVSREKKESFPLTVTSAQKNPTAFYLCASTEAGVSTDTQYFGPGTRLTVL.

This rearrangement joins TRBV2 to TRBJ2-1, with D possibly being TRBD1 (5 bases). There are 14 residues in the CDR3. Trimming removed 7 bases from V and 3 bases from J, with 13 bases in between. Germline loops: CDR1 SNHLY, CDR2 FYNNEI. This chain's CDR3 is CASTVGDSYNEQFF. CDR3 DNA: TGTGCCAGCACCGTAGGTGACAGCTACAATGAGCAGTTCTTC. Drawing the rest from reference TRBV2 and TRBJ2-1, the complete variable domain is EPEVTQTPSHQVTQMGQEVILRCVPISNHLYFYWYRQILGQKVEFLVSFYNNEISEKSEIFDDQFSVERPDGSNFTLKIRSTKLEDSAMYFCASTVGDSYNEQFFGPGTRLTVL.

With respect to this clone: One end of the junction is discordant with germline, which a read error may explain. The chain uses TRBV7-7 and TRBJ2-7; the D gene is possibly TRBD1 (5 bases). CDR3 length equals 14 residues. CDR1 and CDR2 (germline): SSHAT, FNYEAQ (reference sequence). CDR3 sequence reads: CASSLDTTSYEQYF. As DNA, the CDR3 is TGTGCTAGCAGCTTGGACACAACTTCCTACGAGCAGTACTTC.

Turning to this clone: One end of the junction does not line up with germline, which may come from a read error. This chain uses TRBV7-9 with TRBJ2-1, with D possibly TRBD2 on 6 matching bases. The CDR3 sequence is 17 residues long. The V gene's germline CDR1 is SEHNR and CDR2 FQNEAQ (reference sequence). The CDR3 bases are TGTTCCAGCAGCTTAGAGTGGAGGGACCGTAATAGCCATGAGCAGTTCTTC. It translates to CSSSLEWRDRNSHEQFF.

The V and J genes are TRBV28 and TRBJ1-2; TRBD1 aligns across 7 bases. The germline V gene has CDR1 MDHEN and CDR2 SYDVKM. V shed 9 bases and J 7 bases; nucleotides not matched to a gene: 5. The CDR3 covers 11 residues. The chain's CDR3 is CASRQGGGYTF. The DNA of the CDR3 is TGTGCCAGTAGACAGGGTGGTGGCTACACCTTC.

On this clone: A junction boundary mismatches the germline segment, possibly from a read error. The V gene is TRBV7-9, the J gene TRBJ2-5; 7 nucleotides line up with TRBD1. The CDR3 contains 16 residues. The germline V gene encodes CDR1 SEHNR and CDR2 FQNEAQ (reference sequence). DNA of the CDR3: TGTTCCAGCAGCTTCCAGCGCAATACAGGGGAAGAGACCCAGTACTTC. As protein: CSSSFQRNTGEETQYF.

This clone has a handful of counts. The genes are TRBV5-1 and TRBJ1-1; perhaps TRBD1 as D (5 bases). Deletions cut 4 bases from V and 1 base from J, with 11 bases between. Germline V gene sequence: CDR1 SGHRS, CDR2 YFSETQ. This CDR3 is built from 14 residues. The CDR3 spells CASSNPTANTEAFF. CDR3 DNA: TGCGCCAGCAGCAACCCGACAGCGAACACTGAAGCTTTCTTT.

The chain uses TRBV12-5 and TRBJ2-7, with D maybe TRBD2 (6 bases). V was clipped by 2 bases and J by 6 bases, with 14 bases between them. The germline CDR1 and CDR2 sequences are LGHNT and FRNRAP. The CDR3 covers 14 residues. CDR3 nucleotide sequence: TGTGCTAGTGGTTTGTCGGAGGGTACTGGCGAGCAGTACTTC. The encoded protein is CASGLSEGTGEQYF.

On this clone: A junction boundary mismatches the germline segment, possibly from a read error. The V call is TRBV4-2, the J call TRBJ2-7, with 9 bases aligning to TRBD2. This CDR3 is built from 12 residues. The germline CDR1 and CDR2 sequences are LGHNA and YNFKEQ. This CDR3 reads CASSQGRLAASF. CDR3 nucleotide sequence: TGTGCCAGCAGCCAGGGGAGACTAGCGGCTTCCTTC.

This clone was seen more than once but under ten times. The chain recombines TRBV19 with TRBJ2-1, with 8 bases lining up with TRBD1. The CDR3 loop spans 15 amino acids. The ends lost 3 bases at V and 4 bases at J; junction bases unmatched: 5. The V gene's germline CDR1 is LNHDA and CDR2 SQIVND (reference sequence). CDR3 amino acids: CASSIADRAYNEQFF. The CDR3 DNA sequence: TGTGCCAGTAGTATTGCGGACAGGGCTTACAATGAGCAGTTCTTC.

The V call is TRBV5-4, the J call TRBJ1-4, with D possibly matching TRBD1 (6 bases). The V gene lost 4 bases and the J gene lost 7 bases, with 20 bases spanning the gap. The germline CDR1 and CDR2 sequences are SGHNT and YYREEE (reference sequence). CDR3 length: 16 residues. CDR3 bases: TGTGCCAGCAGCCTAGGACTTGGGGGGGCAATTGAAAAACTGTTTTTT. This translates into CASSLGLGGAIEKLFF.

The chain has TRBV19 and TRBJ1-1; 7 bases line up with TRBD1. With 5 bases clipped from V and 3 bases from J, the junction kept 6 bases outside the gene matches. Germline V gives CDR1 LNHDA, CDR2 SQIVND (reference sequence). The CDR3 consists of 14 residues. CDR3 sequence (DNA): TGTGCCAGTAGTGTCAGGGGGACGCACACTGAAGCTTTCTTT. It encodes CASSVRGTHTEAFF.

The chain links TRBV18 to TRBJ2-3; weak D call: TRBD2 (5 bases). Trimming cost V 2 bases and J 3 bases, with 12 bases left between them. The length of the CDR3 is 15 residues. Germline V gives CDR1 KGHSH, CDR2 LQKENI. CDR3 nucleotide sequence: TGTGCCAGCTCACCAAGACAAGGGAGTACAGATACGCAGTATTTT. Encoded protein: CASSPRQGSTDTQYF.

The chain joins TRBV5-6 to TRBJ2-7; perhaps TRBD1 as D (6 bases). Looked up from germline, CDR1 is SGHDT and CDR2 is YYEEEE. V lost 2 bases, J lost 2 bases, and 11 bases lay in between. The CDR3 consists of 14 residues. CDR3 residues: CASSFPDRAYEQYF. Written as DNA, the CDR3 is TGTGCCAGCAGCTTCCCGGACAGAGCCTACGAGCAGTACTTC.

This chain links TRBV7-2 with TRBJ2-5; D uncertain. Matching the DNA end better, TRBJ2-7 makes the J call doubtful. Germline loops: CDR1 SGHTA, CDR2 FQGNSA. The CDR3 runs 12 residues. In nucleotides, the CDR3 is TGTGCCAGCAGCGTAAGCTCCTACGAGCAGTACTTC. Encoded protein: CASSVSSYEQYF.

The chain links TRBV7-9 to TRBJ2-1; no clear D. This CDR3 is built from 12 residues. Trimming left V 4 bases short and J 6 bases short, with 7 bases between. Germline CDR1 is SEHNR and CDR2 is FQNEAQ (reference sequence). The CDR3 protein is CASSSTTNEQFF. CDR3 nucleotide sequence: TGTGCCAGCAGCTCCACTACCAATGAGCAGTTCTTC.

The rearrangement uses TRBV9 and TRBJ2-1; D unclear. The germline V and J ends were trimmed by 0 bases and 7 bases, with 5 bases remaining between them. CDR1 is SGDLS and CDR2 is YYNGEE in the germline V gene. The CDR3 sequence is 12 residues long. CDR3: CASSVGQNEQFF. The CDR3 region has the DNA TGTGCCAGCAGCGTAGGCCAGAATGAGCAGTTCTTC.

The gene calls are TRBV6-5 and TRBJ1-6, with 7 bases fitting TRBD1. CDR1 is MNHEY, CDR2 SVGAGI, per germline. The J segment lost 9 bases and the V segment lost 4 bases, leaving 12 bases of the junction unmatched. This CDR3 has 16 residues. CDR3 coding DNA: TGTGCCAGCAGTTCTCGGTGGACAGGCCAAGTTTCACCCCTCCACTTT. Its protein is CASSSRWTGQVSPLHF.

The chain carries TRBV2 and TRBJ1-4; D remains ambiguous. The CDR3 covers 14 residues. Germline CDR1 and CDR2: SNHLY and FYNNEI. Trimming removed 3 bases from V and 6 bases from J, with 11 bases in between. CDR3 nucleotides: TGTGCCAGCAGTGACGGGGTCGGGGATGAAAAACTGTTTTTT. The encoded protein is CASSDGVGDEKLFF.

The chain links TRBV19 to TRBJ1-2; 9 bases fit TRBD1. The CDR3 extends over 14 amino acids. J gave up 7 bases and V 0 bases, and 3 bases lay outside the gene matches. Germline V gene lookup returns CDR1 LNHDA and CDR2 SQIVND (reference sequence). CDR3 coding DNA: TGTGCCAGTAGTATAGAACAGGGGGCTTCTGGCTACACCTTC. The encoded protein is CASSIEQGASGYTF.

The chain carries TRBV30 and TRBJ2-5, with a tentative D call TRBD2 (5 bases). Looked up from germline, CDR1 is GTSNPN and CDR2 is SVGIG (reference sequence). The CDR3 totals 12 residues. Trimming stripped 5 bases from V and 5 bases from J, with 12 bases between. The CDR3 protein is CAWGPRGETQYF. The CDR3 DNA is TGTGCCTGGGGACCCCGCGGGGAGACCCAGTACTTC.

J is TRBJ2-2 and V is TRBV7-9, with D possibly TRBD2 on 5 matching bases. Trimming shortened V by 3 bases and J by 2 bases, and 7 bases separated the two germline ends. CDR3 length: 14 amino acids. Germline V lookup: CDR1 SEHNR, CDR2 FQNEAQ (reference sequence). The CDR3 nucleotides read TGTGCCAGCAGCTTCGGGGTTAACACCGGGGAGCTGTTTTTT. Its translation: CASSFGVNTGELFF.